The entry that follows covers one TCR beta chain sequence. This clone was recorded a few times. It has no known antigen specificity. This may be a read error: a much more frequent sequence differs by one nucleotide. The library came from PCR. This sample was sequenced with an Illumina HiSeq 4000. The TCR beta-chain CDR3 region of each patient was profiled by high-throughput sequencing. The authors processed their data as follows. A classifier to discriminate distant-metastatic papillary thyroid cancer patients was built from CDR3 differences across clinicopathological groups. To measure repertoire diversity the researchers used the Shannon index, while the Morisita-Horn index served to gauge how similar the tumor and blood repertoires were. TCRdb ran its own pipeline on the public reads, namely fastp trimming at Q25 and MiXCR clone calling, and kept in-frame beta chains. These V and J calls are TCRdb output, not the study's own analysis. This sample holds 35,000 to 50,000 clones; about 12% were observed only once. The ten biggest clones cover 7% to 9.5% of the sample.

The sample originates from a study of metastatic and nonmetastatic thyroid tumors (TCRdb year 2020). Turning to the overall study: Repertoires were compared across peripheral blood and tumor or nodule tissue samples from malignant and benign thyroid patients.

Before undergoing thyroid surgery, none of the patients had been given any kind of treatment. Using T-cell receptor beta sequencing, the study looked back at clinical samples from patients collected from the early 2010s to the late 2010s. The germline ends are 15 bases apart after V is trimmed by 7 bases and J by 4 bases. From a lookup of the germline V gene, CDR1 and CDR2 are SQVTM and ANQGSEA. The CDR3, cysteine through phenylalanine, is 13 amino acids long. The entry retains the CDR3 DNA only, 39 bases that are in frame from base 1. General findings and caveats noted by the study authors: TCR beta diversity was reported as significantly higher in malignant tumors than in benign nodules, in both blood and tumor samples.

This chain is built from TRBV29-1 and TRBJ2-3, with the D segment identity uncertain. The source of this sequence is a male donor with papillary thyroid cancer or a benign thyroid nodule (not recorded which). Some clones in this sample may be carry-over from other donors' samples. The sequenced sample consisted of blood. The DNA reads as follows: TGCAGCGGAAACAGTGGGCGCGCAGATACGCAGTATTTT. This codes for CSGNSGRADTQYF.